This T cell receptor (beta chain) was recorded in a study of T-cell memory formation after mild COVID-19. Across the whole study: TCR clustering was largely donor specific.

Per the germline V gene, CDR1 is SGDLS and CDR2 is YYNGEE. Deletions cut 4 bases from V and 2 bases from J, with 16 bases between. There are 15 residues in the CDR3. Each CDR3 protein is one row after TCRdb ran MiXCR on the 5' RACE reads. The sample has 140,000 to 150,000 distinct CDR3 sequences; roughly a fifth are singletons. The sequence came from an adult woman who had mild COVID-19 (a few samples of this study predate the infection). Cell type and time point are not known. This rearrangement joins TRBV9 to TRBJ2-7; D is perhaps TRBD1 or TRBD2 (5 bases each). The source material was PBMCs or a T cell subset sorted from them (not recorded which). The CDR3 here is CASSLGPSFPYEQYF. CDR3 bases: TGTGCCAGCAGCCTGGGACCATCTTTCCCCTACGAGCAGTACTTC.